The rows below give T cell receptor beta chains drawn from one sample of a study of blood T cell repertoires in COVID-19. Using immunoSEQ multiplex PCR, the repertoire was profiled, and TCRdb retains in-frame clones only, with some absent. The sample contains roughly 200,000 clones, around nine tenths of which appear only once. The sequenced sample was peripheral blood. The receptors come from a woman aged 40 to 50 who had recovered from COVID-19. The CDR3 runs from the conserved cysteine through the conserved F or W. The D gene is left open where the match is weak. A clone size is listed for some rows: how often the clone was seen (once, few, many), or a class if it is expanded.

clone size	V gene	D gene	J gene	CDR3 length	CDR3 DNA	CDR3 protein
NA	TRBV18	NA	TRBJ1-5	14	TGTGCCAGCTCAACCGGGGGTGGCAATCAGCCCCAGCATTTT	CASSTGGGNQPQHF
NA	TRBV3-1/TRBV3-2	NA	TRBJ1-5	12	TGTGCCAGCAGCTCCGAGGCCGGACCCCAGCATTTT	CASSSEAGPQHF
NA	TRBV30	NA	TRBJ1-1	13	TGTGCCTGGAGTGCCGGGGTCAGCACTGAAGCTTTCTTT	CAWSAGVSTEAFF
NA	TRBV5-4	TRBD2	TRBJ2-1	15	TGTGCCAGCAGCTTGACTAGCGGGGTTGGAAATGAGCAGTTCTTC	CASSLTSGVGNEQFF
NA	TRBV24-1	TRBD1	TRBJ2-1	13	TGTGCCACCAGTGACAACAGGGGCGGTGAGCAGTTCTTC	CATSDNRGGEQFF
NA	TRBV25-1	TRBD2	TRBJ2-1	16	TGTGCCAGCACCCCACGGACTAGCGGGGTCTACAATGAGCAGTTCTTC	CASTPRTSGVYNEQFF
NA	TRBV6-5	NA	TRBJ1-3	14	TGTGCCAGCGGACCGAGAGGGACTGGAAACACCATATATTTT	CASGPRGTGNTIYF
NA	TRBV14	NA	TRBJ1-2	14	TGTGCCAGCAGCCAAGATCCGGGGGACTATGGCTACACCTTC	CASSQDPGDYGYTF
NA	TRBV13	NA	TRBJ1-5	15	TGTGCCAGCAGCTTAGGGGTAGGGGTAATTCAGCCCCAGCATTTT	CASSLGVGVIQPQHF
NA	TRBV3-1/TRBV3-2	TRBD2	TRBJ2-3	16	TGTGCCAGCAGCCGAGGGACTAGCGGTCGCACAGATACGCAGTATTTT	CASSRGTSGRTDTQYF
few	TRBV5-1	NA	TRBJ1-1	15	TGCGCCAGCAGCTTGGGACAGCAGCCCAACACTGAAGCTTTCTTT	CASSLGQQPNTEAFF
NA	TRBV30	TRBD1	TRBJ1-2	14	TGTGCCTGGAGTAAGACAGGGGTTGTCGGTGGCTACACCTTC	CAWSKTGVVGGYTF
NA	TRBV29-1	NA	TRBJ2-4	14	TGCAGCGTTGAAGTCCGGGTGGCAAAAAACATTCAGTACTTC	CSVEVRVAKNIQYF
NA	TRBV24-1	NA	TRBJ2-1	14	TGTGCCACCGGGGGACTTTCCTCCTACAATGAGCAGTTCTTC	CATGGLSSYNEQFF
NA	TRBV6-5	TRBD1	TRBJ1-2	15	TGTGCCAGCAGTTACTCGGGACAGACCAACTATGGCTACACCTTC	CASSYSGQTNYGYTF
NA	TRBV27	TRBD2	TRBJ2-1	15	TGTGCCAGCAGTAGGGGCGCGGGAGGGGTTAATGAGCAGTTCTTC	CASSRGAGGVNEQFF